This TCR beta chain came from a study of blood T cell repertoires in COVID-19 (TCRdb year 2020). About the full investigation: Collaborator samples came from the United States, Italy and Spain and covered acute and convalescent phases of COVID-19. The prospective study material was composed of cDNA or gDNA derived from T cells, B-cell-depleted T cells, or PBMCs. Deeply sampled blood TCRbeta repertoires from subjects exposed to, actively infected with, or recovered from COVID-19 were included in the dataset. A freely available public database, intended as a resource for researchers studying the immune response to SARS-CoV-2, is where the repertoires were released. The samples were drawn from the first 160 participants of the ongoing ImmuneRACE study and from over 950 subjects provided by 6 global collaborators. A de-identified subject ID, COVID-19 status, age in years and sex were almost always included in the sample metadata. Where available, HLA class I and class II types were obtained from metadata supplied by the sample provider rather than from assay-based typing. General findings and caveats noted by the study authors: How much clinical and demographic metadata was included differed by source and by participant, and the metadata was provided uncurated.

Trimmed from V: 0 bases; trimmed from J: 5 bases; junction bases lacking a gene match: 12. CDR1 and CDR2 are drawn from the germline V gene (reference sequence): LGHDT, YNNKEL. Its CDR3 holds 17 amino acids, cysteine through phenylalanine. The kept DNA is CDR3 alone, 51 bases in frame from the first base. In regard to this clone: Which antigen it targets is not known. Base qualities are missing; no much larger clone stands one base away.

TCRbeta CDR3 regions were amplified from genomic DNA by means of the immunoSEQ Assay, a bias-controlled multiplex PCR. The study's own analysis went as follows. Within the assay, amplification of reference gene primers was used to estimate how many nucleated cells each sample contained. Sequence reads were collapsed and filtered to measure the absolute abundance of every unique TCRbeta CDR3 rearrangement. Productive Simpson clonality was computed per sample as the square root of Simpson's diversity index over productive rearrangements. Sourced from immuneACCESS, this table was stored by TCRdb with only in-frame sequences that have V and J called. A share of the clones is absent; for the studies checked, an unresolved V gene accounts for under half, and the remainder has no known explanation. That table gives V, J and clone size, and the DNA gave D and trimming. The sample yields about 120,000 clones; 75% to 90% were counted once. Around 5.5% of the sample belongs to the ten largest clones.

In Seattle, one collaborating source enrolled patients while the infection was active and tracked those patients longitudinally over the course of disease. Collaborating institutions collected whole blood in K2EDTA tubes following their own protocols. For TCRbeta analysis, collaborator samples were shipped as frozen whole blood, as isolated PBMCs, or as DNA extracted from either sample type. The TCR comes from an older woman with COVID-19, enrolled during active disease. The chain employs TRBV3-1 (or the pseudogene TRBV3-2) and TRBJ1-1; TRBD1 fits 7 bases in the junction. The sequenced sample consisted of peripheral blood. The CDR3 loop reads CASSQDTRGQGTTEAFF. The sequenced DNA is TGTGCCAGCAGCCAAGATACGAGGGGGCAAGGCACGACTGAAGCTTTCTTT.